The clone carrying this T cell receptor (beta chain) was detected a few times. Antigen unknown. One entry per CDR3 protein, called by TCRdb with MiXCR from the 5' RACE reads. Here the sample spans over 550,000 distinct CDR3 sequences, under 8.5% being singletons. This entry comes from a study of identical twins. Findings and caveats of the study: Cord blood beta clonotypes present at high abundance carried fewer insertions; no such pattern appeared in memory repertoires. Among monozygotic twins, out-of-frame TCR alpha sharing exceeded what models predicted.

The germline V gene has CDR1 LGHNA and CDR2 YNFKEQ. The trim removed 3 bases at V and 5 bases at J, leaving 13 bases unmatched. CDR3 size: 17 residues. The data also belong to a second study, concerning yellow fever vaccine responses in identical twins.

The source of this sequence is a woman between 18 and 29 years old in good health. Sequencing used PBMCs. The chain is built from TRBV4-2 and TRBJ2-5; 9 bases align to TRBD2. CDR3 coding DNA: TGTGCCAGCAGCCAGGCCCAGGCGGGAGGGCCTGGGGAGACCCAGTACTTC. Translated, it gives CASSQAQAGGPGETQYF.